A single sample is the source of the 12 T cell receptor beta chains below, sequenced in a study of CD8+ T cells in alopecia areata. The treatment: oral pan-JAK inhibitor, 5-10 mg twice daily. RNA, once extracted, was reverse transcribed into cDNA for use as the sequencing template. Profiled with immunoSEQ multiplex PCR; TCRdb holds only in-frame clones, not every one. Of more than 150,000 clones listed, about three fifths are singletons. The sequencing here drew on CD8+ T cells sorted from blood, taken at week 24, from a patient treated with tofacitinib. The source of these receptors is a human donor with alopecia areata.

This clone was counted between two and nine times. The chain carries TRBV30 and TRBJ2-5, with 10 positions matching TRBD1. CDR1 GTSNPN and CDR2 SVGIG come from the germline V gene (reference sequence). The CDR3 is 14 residues long. Losses at the gene ends were 4 bases for V and 6 bases for J; bases not matched to a gene: 8. The CDR3 sequence: CAWTSGTGVQTQYF. The CDR3 DNA sequence: TGTGCCTGGACCTCTGGGACAGGGGTTCAGACCCAGTACTTC.

The J gene is TRBJ1-1, the V gene TRBV19; a possible D gene is TRBD1 (6 bases). Between the trimmed V and J ends, which lost 9 bases and 0 bases, there was a span of 23 bases. The CDR3 runs to 17 residues. Germline CDR1 reads LNHDA; CDR2 reads SQIVND (reference sequence). The CDR3 coding sequence is TGTGCCAGCCGAATCACGGCGGCGGGGGCCGTGAACACTGAAGCTTTCTTT. Translating it yields CASRITAAGAVNTEAFF.

This clone has more than one count but fewer than ten. This chain joins TRBV4-1 and TRBJ2-1; 10 bases agree with TRBD1. CDR3 length: 17 residues. Per the germline V gene, CDR1 is MGHRA and CDR2 is YSYEKL. Trimming took 2 bases from V and 6 from J; bases not matched to a gene: 10. The CDR3 sequence: CASSQHGQGGLGNEQFF. The CDR3 DNA follows: TGCGCCAGCAGCCAACACGGACAGGGGGGGTTAGGCAATGAGCAGTTCTTC.

This chain uses TRBV19 with TRBJ2-1, with D hard to call. The V end was cut by 9 bases, the J end by 0 bases, with 9 bases between. The CDR3 totals 13 residues. Looked up from germline, CDR1 is LNHDA and CDR2 is SQIVND (reference sequence). The CDR3 DNA sequence: TGTGCCAGCGGTCTGAGCTCCTACAATGAGCAGTTCTTC. Encoded protein: CASGLSSYNEQFF.

This clone appeared once. The chain recombines TRBV5-6 with TRBJ2-2, with D unresolved. The CDR3 totals 16 residues. Trimming took off 4 bases at V and 3 bases at J, with 16 bases between the two ends. CDR1 and CDR2 from the germline V gene are SGHDT and YYEEEE. CDR3 sequence (DNA): TGTGCCAGCAGCCAGTTGTTGGGCATATACACCGGGGAGCTGTTTTTT. Its protein is CASSQLLGIYTGELFF.

The genes are TRBV29-1 and TRBJ2-3; 11 nucleotides match TRBD2. The CDR3 is 16 amino acids. Germline values: CDR1 SQVTM, CDR2 ANQGSEA. V gave up 0 bases and J gave up 3 bases; unmatched junction bases: 5. The CDR3, as DNA: TGCAGCGTTGAAGACCCGCCTAGCGGGGGGACAGATACGCAGTATTTT. Protein sequence: CSVEDPPSGGTDTQYF.

The chain carries TRBV9 and TRBJ2-3, with 11 bases matching TRBD2. Germline V gives CDR1 SGDLS, CDR2 YYNGEE. The junction had 5 bases not matched to a gene; V was cut back by 3 bases and J by 5 bases. The CDR3 runs to 15 residues. The CDR3 sequence is CASSAYSGGVDTQYF. For the CDR3, the DNA is TGTGCCAGCAGCGCATATAGCGGGGGGGTAGATACGCAGTATTTT.

This chain uses TRBV30 with TRBJ1-1; possible D gene TRBD1, 6 bases. Trimming took off 7 bases at V and 5 bases at J, with 17 bases between the two ends. In germline, CDR1 is GTSNPN, CDR2 SVGIG (reference sequence). This CDR3 is built from 13 residues. This CDR3 reads CAYEPGVGTEAFF. The CDR3 DNA is TGTGCCTACGAGCCAGGGGTAGGAACTGAAGCTTTCTTT.

The V call is TRBV29-1, the J call TRBJ1-5; 8 bases are a match to TRBD1. V trimming: 6 bases; J trimming: 7 bases; junction bases outside the gene matches: 17. CDR3 length: 16 amino acids. Germline loops: CDR1 SQVTM, CDR2 ANQGSEA. CDR3 sequence: CSVEYPGGSGGQPQHF. The CDR3 DNA reads as TGCAGCGTGGAATATCCAGGGGGCTCAGGGGGCCAGCCCCAGCATTTT. The full variable domain, its missing parts supplied by reference TRBV29-1 and TRBJ1-5, is SAVISQKPSRDICQRGTSLTIQCQVDSQVTMMFWYRQQPGQSLTLIATANQGSEATYESGFVIDKFPISRPNLTFSTLTVSNMSPEDSSIYLCSVEYPGGSGGQPQHFGDGTRLSIL.

The chain couples TRBV13 to TRBJ1-1, with D tentatively TRBD1 (5 bases). V lost 6 bases to trimming and J lost 5 bases, with 10 bases between them. This CDR3 contains 12 residues. Germline lookup yields CDR1 PRHDT and CDR2 FYEKMQ (reference sequence). CDR3 bases: TGTGCCAGCAGGTTGGGGGGGACTGAAGCTTTCTTT. As protein: CASRLGGTEAFF. The whole variable domain, remainder taken from reference TRBV13 and TRBJ1-1, is AAGVIQSPRHLIKEKRETATLKCYPIPRHDTVYWYQQGPGQDPQFLISFYEKMQSDKGSIPDRFSAQQFSDYHSELNMSSLELGDSALYFCASRLGGTEAFFGQGTRLTVV.

The CDR3 sequence: CASKSRSGIQEEQYF. The CDR3 DNA follows: TGTGCCAGCAAGTCCCGCTCTGGAATCCAGGAGGAGCAGTACTTC. The J gene is TRBJ2-7, the V gene TRBV25-1, with D unclear. The CDR3 totals 15 residues. The ends were cut back, 7 bases at V and 7 bases at J, with 23 bases in the middle. CDR1 and CDR2 from the germline V gene are MGHDK and SYGVNS.

In its sample, this clone was seen a few times. This rearrangement joins TRBV5-1 to TRBJ1-1; D possibly corresponds to TRBD1 (5 bases). CDR3 length: 14 residues. Per the germline V gene, CDR1 is SGHRS and CDR2 is YFSETQ. Trimming shortened V by 4 bases and J by 1 base, and 11 bases separated the two germline ends. The CDR3 DNA follows: TGCGCCAGCAGCCCTGGGGCAGGGAACACTGAAGCTTTCTTT. Amino acids: CASSPGAGNTEAFF.